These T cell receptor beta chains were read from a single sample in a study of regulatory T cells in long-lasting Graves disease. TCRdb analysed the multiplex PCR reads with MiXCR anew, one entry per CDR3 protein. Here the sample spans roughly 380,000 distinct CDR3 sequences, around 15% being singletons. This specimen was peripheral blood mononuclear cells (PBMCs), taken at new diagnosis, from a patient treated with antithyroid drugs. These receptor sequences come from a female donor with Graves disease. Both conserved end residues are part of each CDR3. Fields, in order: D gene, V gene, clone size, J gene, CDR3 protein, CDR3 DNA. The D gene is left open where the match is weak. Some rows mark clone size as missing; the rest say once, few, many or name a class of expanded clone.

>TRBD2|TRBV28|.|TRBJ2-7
CAGTTRASGTPGYEQYF
TGTGCCGGCACCACCCGGGCTAGCGGGACACCGGGCTACGAGCAGTACTTC
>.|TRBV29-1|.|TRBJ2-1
CSVEISGYNEQFF
TGCAGCGTTGAAATTAGCGGATACAATGAGCAGTTCTTC
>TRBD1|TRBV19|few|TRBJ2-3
CASRSGQQYTDTQYF
TGTGCCAGTAGGTCGGGACAGCAATACACAGATACGCAGTATTTT
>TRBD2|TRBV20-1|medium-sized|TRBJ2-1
CSARDLAGYNEQFF
TGCAGTGCTAGAGATCTAGCGGGGTACAATGAGCAGTTCTTC
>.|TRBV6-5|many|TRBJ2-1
CASSYSRADEQFF
TGTGCCAGCAGTTACTCGAGGGCGGATGAGCAGTTCTTC
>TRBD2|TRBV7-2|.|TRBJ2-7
CASSPWTSGRAFTYEQYF
TGTGCCAGCAGCCCCTGGACTAGCGGGAGGGCCTTTACCTACGAGCAGTACTTC
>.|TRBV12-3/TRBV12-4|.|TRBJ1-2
CASRGPNRVGGYTF
TGTGCCAGCAGGGGCCCGAACAGGGTGGGGGGCTACACCTTC
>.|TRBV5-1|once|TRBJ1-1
CASTSGRGTEAFF
TGCGCCAGCACCTCGGGGAGGGGCACTGAAGCTTTCTTT
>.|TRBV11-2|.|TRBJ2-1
CASSRRRVNEQFF
TGTGCCAGCAGCCGCAGACGGGTCAATGAGCAGTTCTTC
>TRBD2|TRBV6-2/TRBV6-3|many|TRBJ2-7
CASSYETSAYDEQYF
TGTGCCAGCAGTTACGAAACTAGCGCCTACGACGAGCAGTACTTC
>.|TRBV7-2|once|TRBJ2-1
CASSLWPGGDEQFF
TGTGCCAGCAGCCTCTGGCCGGGTGGAGATGAGCAGTTCTTC
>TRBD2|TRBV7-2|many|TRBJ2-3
CASSLERGLNTDTQYF
TGTGCCAGCAGCTTAGAGCGGGGGCTAAACACAGATACGCAGTATTTT
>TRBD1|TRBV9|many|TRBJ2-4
CASSEGTGLENIQYF
TGTGCCAGCAGCGAGGGGACAGGATTGGAAAACATTCAGTACTTC
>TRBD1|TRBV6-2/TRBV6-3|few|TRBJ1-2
CASRLGQGADGYTF
TGTGCCAGCAGACTCGGACAGGGGGCGGATGGCTACACCTTC
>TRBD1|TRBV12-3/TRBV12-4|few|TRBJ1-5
CASQTGAQPQHF
TGTGCCAGCCAGACAGGGGCTCAGCCCCAGCATTTT
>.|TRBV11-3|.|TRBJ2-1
CASSFSGTMNEQFF
TGTGCCAGCAGCTTTTCCGGGACAATGAATGAGCAGTTCTTC
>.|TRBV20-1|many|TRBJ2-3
CSAGGGSTDTQYF
TGCAGTGCCGGGGGCGGGAGTACAGATACGCAGTATTTT
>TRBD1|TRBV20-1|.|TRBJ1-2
CSASSQGAMLGGYTF
TGCAGTGCTAGTTCCCAGGGGGCAATGTTGGGTGGCTACACCTTC
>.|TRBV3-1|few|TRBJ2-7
CASSQLGGGGSYEQYF
TGTGCCAGCAGCCAACTTGGGGGCGGGGGCTCCTACGAGCAGTACTTC
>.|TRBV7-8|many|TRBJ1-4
CASSLFRDNPKLFF
TGTGCCAGCAGCTTATTCCGAGACAATCCAAAACTGTTTTTT
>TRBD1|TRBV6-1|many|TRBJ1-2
CASRETGGESYTF
TGTGCCAGCAGGGAAACAGGGGGGGAAAGCTACACCTTC
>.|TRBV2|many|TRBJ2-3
CASSYRGAEDTQYF
TGTGCCAGCAGTTATAGGGGGGCAGAAGATACGCAGTATTTT
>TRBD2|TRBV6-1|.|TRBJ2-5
CASRASGRAEETQYF
TGTGCCAGCAGGGCTAGCGGGAGGGCCGAGGAGACCCAGTACTTC
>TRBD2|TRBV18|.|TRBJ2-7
CASSPEHGLAGGEQYF
TGTGCCAGCTCACCGGAGCACGGACTAGCGGGAGGCGAGCAGTACTTC
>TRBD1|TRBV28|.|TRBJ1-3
CASSLWDWTGALGDTIYF
TGTGCCAGCAGTTTATGGGACTGGACAGGGGCCCTTGGGGACACCATATATTTT
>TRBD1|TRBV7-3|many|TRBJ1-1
CASSSGTGGYTEAFF
TGTGCCAGCAGCTCCGGGACAGGGGGCTACACTGAAGCTTTCTTT
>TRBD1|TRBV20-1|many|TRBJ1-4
CSARTGLAEKLFF
TGCAGTGCTAGGACAGGGTTGGCTGAAAAACTGTTTTTT
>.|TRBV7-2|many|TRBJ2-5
CASSLVREETQYF
TGTGCCAGCAGCTTAGTCCGGGAAGAGACCCAGTACTTC
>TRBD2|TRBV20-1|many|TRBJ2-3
CSARDPPGLAGPTDTQYF
TGCAGTGCTAGAGACCCTCCCGGACTAGCGGGTCCCACAGATACGCAGTATTTT
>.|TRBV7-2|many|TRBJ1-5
CASSLSVGLNQPQHF
TGTGCCAGCAGCTTAAGTGTAGGCCTAAATCAGCCCCAGCATTTT
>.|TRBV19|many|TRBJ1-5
CASSNPGQWVNQPQHF
TGTGCCAGTAGTAACCCCGGACAGTGGGTAAATCAGCCCCAGCATTTT
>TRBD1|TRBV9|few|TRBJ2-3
CASGGDRGDTQYF
TGTGCCAGCGGTGGGGACAGGGGGGATACGCAGTATTTT
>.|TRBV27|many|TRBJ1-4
CASSSRGLYEKLFF
TGTGCCAGCAGTTCCCGGGGGTTGTACGAAAAACTGTTTTTT
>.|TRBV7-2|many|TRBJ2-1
CASSNRQRSGYNEQFF
TGTGCCAGCAGCAACCGACAGCGGAGTGGGTACAATGAGCAGTTCTTC
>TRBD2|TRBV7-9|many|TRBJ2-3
CASSPGTSGTDTQYF
TGTGCCAGCAGCCCCGGGACTAGCGGCACAGATACGCAGTATTTT
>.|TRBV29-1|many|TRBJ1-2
CSVGSDSPYYGYTF
TGCAGCGTTGGTTCAGACAGCCCCTACTATGGCTACACCTTC
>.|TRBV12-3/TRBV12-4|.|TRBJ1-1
CASSPETRGTEAFF
TGTGCCAGCAGTCCCGAGACCCGAGGCACTGAAGCTTTCTTT
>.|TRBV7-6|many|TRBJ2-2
CASSFGGAGELFF
TGTGCCAGCAGCTTCGGCGGAGCCGGGGAGCTGTTTTTT
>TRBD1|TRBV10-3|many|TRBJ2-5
CATQDRALKTQYF
TGTGCCACCCAAGACAGGGCTTTGAAGACCCAGTACTTC
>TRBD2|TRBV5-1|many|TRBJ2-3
CASSIDSGRGTQYF
TGCGCCAGCAGCATCGATAGCGGGAGAGGTACGCAGTATTTT
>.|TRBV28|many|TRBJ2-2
CASSLRGQRLFF
TGTGCCAGCAGTCTCCGGGGGCAGAGGCTGTTTTTT
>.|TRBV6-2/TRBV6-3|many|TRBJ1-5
CASSYLDSTTQPQHF
TGTGCCAGCAGTTACCTCGACAGTACTACTCAGCCCCAGCATTTT
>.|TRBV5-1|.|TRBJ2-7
CASSLSSGAPYEQYF
TGCGCCAGCAGCTTGTCGTCAGGGGCCCCTTACGAGCAGTACTTC
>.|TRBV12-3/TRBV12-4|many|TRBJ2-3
CASSFPRNITNTQYF
TGTGCCAGCAGTTTTCCAAGGAACATTACAAATACGCAGTATTTT
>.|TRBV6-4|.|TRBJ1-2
CASSRGGGYTF
TGTGCCAGCAGCAGGGGAGGTGGCTACACCTTC
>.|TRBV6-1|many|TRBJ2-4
CASTTDLAKNIQYF
TGTGCCAGCACCACAGATCTAGCCAAAAACATTCAGTACTTC
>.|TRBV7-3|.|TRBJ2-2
CASSHREGALDGELFF
TGTGCCAGCAGCCACCGGGAGGGGGCTTTGGACGGGGAGCTGTTTTTT
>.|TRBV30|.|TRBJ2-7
CAWSTGIVYEQYF
TGTGCCTGGAGTACAGGGATCGTCTACGAGCAGTACTTC
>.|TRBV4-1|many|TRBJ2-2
CASSLLGHTGELFF
TGCGCCAGCAGTCTCCTGGGGCACACCGGGGAGCTGTTTTTT
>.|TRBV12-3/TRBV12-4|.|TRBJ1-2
CASSLEYGDGYTF
TGTGCCAGCAGTTTAGAATACGGGGATGGCTACACCTTC